The 14 T cell receptor beta chains below all came from one sample that was sequenced in a study of blood T cell repertoires in COVID-19. Sequenced by immunoSEQ multiplex PCR; TCRdb stores in-frame clones only, minus some. The profile covers 90,000 to 120,000 clones, with 85% to 90% appearing a single time and 5% to 6.5% taken by the ten largest. Sequencing was done on a sample of peripheral blood. Receptors were obtained from a human donor in a cohort sampled during active COVID-19.

The chain joins TRBV28 to TRBJ2-7; 8 bases fit TRBD2. Germline V gene lookup returns CDR1 MDHEN and CDR2 SYDVKM. This CDR3 spans 16 amino acids. J lost 2 bases, V lost 0 bases, and 6 bases had no gene match. This chain's CDR3 is CASSLWAGGHAYEQYF. The CDR3 DNA reads TGTGCCAGCAGTTTATGGGCGGGGGGACATGCCTACGAGCAGTACTTC.

The gene calls are TRBV5-5 and TRBJ2-7; D not certain. The CDR3 runs 14 residues. Germline CDR1 SGHKS, CDR2 YYEKEE (reference sequence). Trimming removed 0 bases at V and 6 bases at J, with 13 bases between. In nucleotides, the CDR3 is TGTGCCAGCAGCTTGGGTGGGTTGTCGGGCGAGCAGTACTTC. Its protein product is CASSLGGLSGEQYF.

Turning to this clone: Other DNA variants within this sample encode the same CDR3. The CDR3 bases are TGTGCCAGCAGCTTAGGCCCCGGGGAGACCCAGTACTTC. As protein: CASSLGPGETQYF. The rearrangement joins TRBV7-2 to TRBJ2-5; D ambiguous. V lost 1 base and J 5 bases, leaving 8 bases between the germline ends. The CDR3 extends over 13 amino acids. Per the germline V gene, CDR1 is SGHTA and CDR2 is FQGNSA.

The V and J genes are TRBV9 and TRBJ2-3; 9 bases are shared with TRBD2. Germline CDR1 and CDR2: SGDLS and YYNGEE. The CDR3 loop spans 15 amino acids. After removal of 0 bases from V and 4 bases from J, the junction contained 3 bases not matched to a gene. Here the CDR3 reads CASSVASGGSDTQYF. In DNA form, the CDR3 reads TGTGCCAGCAGCGTAGCCAGCGGGGGGTCAGATACGCAGTATTTT.

The chain carries TRBV7-2 and TRBJ1-6; 7 bases align to TRBD1. CDR1 and CDR2 from the germline V gene are SGHTA and FQGNSA. Trimming at V came to 4 bases and at J to 10 bases, leaving 10 bases not matched to a gene. The CDR3 has 15 amino acids. The DNA of the CDR3 is TGTGCCAGCAGCTCTCAGACAGGGTCGGGATCACCCCTCCACTTT. This encodes CASSSQTGSGSPLHF.

V gene TRBV10-3 combines with J gene TRBJ2-2; TRBD1 aligns across 7 bases. The CDR3 totals 14 residues. The V gene end was trimmed by 10 bases and the J gene end by 2 bases; junction bases not matched to a gene: 7. The germline CDR1 and CDR2 sequences are ENHRY and SYGVKD. This CDR3 is CATSRDRNTGELFF. The CDR3 region has the DNA TGTGCCACTAGCCGGGACAGAAACACCGGGGAGCTGTTTTTT.

This chain connects TRBV7-8 to TRBJ2-3, with D possibly TRBD2 on 5 matching bases. The CDR3 is 15 amino acids. Germline CDR1 reads SGHVS; CDR2 reads FQNEAQ. V gave up 0 bases and J gave up 3 bases, with 10 bases separating them. Written as DNA, the CDR3 is TGTGCCAGCAGCTTAGCACTAGGAGGTACAGATACGCAGTATTTT. Its translation: CASSLALGGTDTQYF. The whole variable domain, remainder taken from reference TRBV7-8 and TRBJ2-3, is GAGVSQSPRYKVAKRGQDVALRCDPISGHVSLFWYQQALGQGPEFLTYFQNEAQLDKSGLPSDRFFAERPEGSVSTLKIQRTQQEDSAVYLCASSLALGGTDTQYFGPGTRLTVL.

The chain recombines TRBV5-5 with TRBJ1-5; D is unclear. The CDR3 extends over 15 amino acids. CDR1 and CDR2 (germline): SGHKS, YYEKEE (reference sequence). V was clipped by 4 bases and J by 0 bases, with 11 bases between them. Here the CDR3 reads CASSLGLNSNQPQHF. The CDR3 DNA reads TGTGCCAGCAGCCTCGGACTAAATAGCAATCAGCCCCAGCATTTT.

The sample holds one count of this clone. The chain is built from TRBV6-5 and TRBJ1-2, with 8 bases matching TRBD1. CDR3 size: 16 residues. Germline CDR1 reads MNHEY; CDR2 reads SVGAGI. The junction had 9 bases not matched to a gene; V was cut back by 1 base and J by 5 bases. CDR3 nucleotide sequence: TGTGCCAGCAGTTACTTAACGAGGGGACAGGATTATGGCTACACCTTC. Translating gives CASSYLTRGQDYGYTF.

The genes are TRBV14 and TRBJ2-7; D perhaps matches TRBD1 (5 bases). The CDR3 extends over 13 amino acids. The germline V gene has CDR1 SGHDN and CDR2 FVKESK. V dropped 1 base and J dropped 12 bases, with 16 bases sitting between them. The CDR3 nucleotides are TGTGCCAGCAGCCAAGGAAGTAAACAGGTTCGGTACTTC. Its protein is CASSQGSKQVRYF. Based on the CDR3 plus reference TRBV14 and TRBJ2-7, the full variable domain is EAGVTQFPSHSVIEKGQTVTLRCDPISGHDNLYWYRRVMGKEIKFLLHFVKESKQDESGMPNNRFLAERTGGTYSTLKVQPAELEDSGVYFCASSQGSKQVRYFGPGTRLTVT.

This clone has just a few counts. The V call is TRBV5-1, the J call TRBJ2-7; unclear D gene. CDR1 and CDR2 (germline): SGHRS, YFSETQ. Trimming removed 3 bases from V and 0 bases from J, with 13 bases in between. CDR3 size: 15 residues. Here the CDR3 DNA reads TGCGCCAGCAGCTGGCAAAGAGGATCCTCCTACGAGCAGTACTTC. This codes for CASSWQRGSSYEQYF.

This clone was counted between two and nine times. CDR3 coding DNA: TGTGCCAGCAGCAATGGGGACAGGCCAGTCAGTACTGAAGCTTTCTTT. This codes for CASSNGDRPVSTEAFF. The chain links TRBV7-9 to TRBJ1-1, with 8 positions matching TRBD1. The CDR3 consists of 16 residues. In germline, CDR1 is SEHNR, CDR2 FQNEAQ (reference sequence). V lost 5 bases, J lost 5 bases, and 13 bases stayed unmatched.

The chain has TRBV25-1 and TRBJ1-4, with D tentatively TRBD1 (6 bases). The CDR3 totals 14 residues. Between the trimmed V and J ends, which lost 2 bases and 7 bases, there was a span of 11 bases. In germline, CDR1 is MGHDK, CDR2 SYGVNS. The CDR3: CASSEGGFREKLFF. The CDR3 DNA follows: TGTGCCAGCAGTGAAGGGGGCTTTCGTGAAAAACTGTTTTTT.

This chain connects TRBV12-5 to TRBJ2-5, with D possibly TRBD2 on 6 matching bases. There are 14 residues in the CDR3. Germline-derived CDR1 and CDR2 are LGHNT and FRNRAP. Trimming shortened V by 1 base and J by 1 base, and 7 bases separated the two germline ends. CDR3: CASGLGSGQETQYF. CDR3 coding DNA: TGTGCTAGTGGTTTGGGTAGCGGCCAAGAGACCCAGTACTTC.